The clone carrying this T cell receptor (beta chain) was observed once. Antigen: not known. The germline V and J ends were trimmed by 1 base and 5 bases, with 7 bases remaining between them. Germline V gene data show CDR1 as SGHRS and CDR2 as YFSETQ. The CDR3 is 12 residues long. The data belong to a study of T cell responses to AZD1222 COVID-19 vaccine. Overall study results and limits: Reportedly, close to half of spike-specific TCRs are directed against unmutated variant regions. Females made up more of the donors, who were largely white British, and clonal diversity may have come out too low.

Some clones are missing from TCRdb's copy, which holds only in-frame ones; the method was immunoSEQ multiplex PCR. The sample comprises tens of thousands of clones, about 89% of which are singletons, and more than 6% rests with the top ten. The sequences come from peripheral blood, collected 28 days after the second dose of the MenACWY control vaccine. The chain has TRBV5-1 and TRBJ2-7; D ambiguous. The receptor's source is an adult who received the MenACWY meningococcal vaccine as a control. CDR3 bases: TGCGCCAGCAGCTTGAGGTCCGACGAGCAGTACTTC. Translation: CASSLRSDEQYF.